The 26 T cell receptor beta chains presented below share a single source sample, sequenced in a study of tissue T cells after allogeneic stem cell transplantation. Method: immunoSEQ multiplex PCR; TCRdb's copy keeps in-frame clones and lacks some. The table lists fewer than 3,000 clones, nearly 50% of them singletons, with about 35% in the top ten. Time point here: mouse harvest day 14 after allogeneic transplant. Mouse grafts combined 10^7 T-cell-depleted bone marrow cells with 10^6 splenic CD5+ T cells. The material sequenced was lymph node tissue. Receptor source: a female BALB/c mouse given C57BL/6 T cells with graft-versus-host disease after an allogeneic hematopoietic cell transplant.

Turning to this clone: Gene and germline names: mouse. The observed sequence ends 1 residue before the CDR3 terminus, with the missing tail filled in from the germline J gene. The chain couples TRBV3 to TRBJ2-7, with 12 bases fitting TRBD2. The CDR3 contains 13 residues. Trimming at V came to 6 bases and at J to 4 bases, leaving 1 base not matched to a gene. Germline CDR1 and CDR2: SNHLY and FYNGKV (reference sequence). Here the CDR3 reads CASRGLGGYEQYF. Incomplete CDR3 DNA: TGTGCCAGCAGGGGACTGGGGGGTTATGAACAGTAC.

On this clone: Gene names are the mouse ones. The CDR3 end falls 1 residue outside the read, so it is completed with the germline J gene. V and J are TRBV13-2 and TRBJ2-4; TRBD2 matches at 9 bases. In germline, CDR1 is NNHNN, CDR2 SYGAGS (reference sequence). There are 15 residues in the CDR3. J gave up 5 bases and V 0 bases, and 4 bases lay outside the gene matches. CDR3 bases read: TGTGCCAGCGGTGATGCTGGGGGGGGCGGAAACACCTTGTAC. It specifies CASGDAGGGGNTLY. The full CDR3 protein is CASGDAGGGGNTLYF.

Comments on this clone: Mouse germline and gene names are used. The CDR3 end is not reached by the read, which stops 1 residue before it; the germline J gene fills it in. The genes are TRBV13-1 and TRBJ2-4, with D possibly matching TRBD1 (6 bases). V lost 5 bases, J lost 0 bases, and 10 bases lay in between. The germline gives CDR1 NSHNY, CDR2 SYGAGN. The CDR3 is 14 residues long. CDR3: CASSPQGSQNTLYF. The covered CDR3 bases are TGTGCCAGCAGCCCACAGGGTAGTCAAAACACCTTGTAC.

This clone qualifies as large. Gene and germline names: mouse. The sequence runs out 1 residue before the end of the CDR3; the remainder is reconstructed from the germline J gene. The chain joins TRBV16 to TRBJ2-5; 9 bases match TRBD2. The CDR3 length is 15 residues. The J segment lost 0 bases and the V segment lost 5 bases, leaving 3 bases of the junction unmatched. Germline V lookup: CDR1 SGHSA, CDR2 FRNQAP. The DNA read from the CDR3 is TGTGCAAGCAGCCGACTGGGGGTTAACCAAGACACCCAGTAC. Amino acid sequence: CASSRLGVNQDTQY. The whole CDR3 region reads CASSRLGVNQDTQYF.

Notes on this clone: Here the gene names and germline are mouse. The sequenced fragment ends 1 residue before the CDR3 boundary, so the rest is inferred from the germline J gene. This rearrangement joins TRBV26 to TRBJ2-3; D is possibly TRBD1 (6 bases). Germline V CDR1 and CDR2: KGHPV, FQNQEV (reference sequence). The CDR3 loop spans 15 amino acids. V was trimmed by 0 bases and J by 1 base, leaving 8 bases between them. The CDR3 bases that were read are TGTGCCAGCAGTCTGTCGACAGGTGGTGCAGAAACGCTGTAT. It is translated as CASSLSTGGAETLY. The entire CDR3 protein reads CASSLSTGGAETLYF.

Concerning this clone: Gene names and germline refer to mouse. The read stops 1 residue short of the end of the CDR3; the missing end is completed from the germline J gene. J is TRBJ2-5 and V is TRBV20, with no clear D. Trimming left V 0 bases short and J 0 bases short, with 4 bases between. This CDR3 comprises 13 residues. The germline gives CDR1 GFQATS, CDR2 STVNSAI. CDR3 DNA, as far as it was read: TGTGGTGCTAGGGACCCAAACCAAGACACCCAGTAC. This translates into CGARDPNQDTQY. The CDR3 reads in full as CGARDPNQDTQYF.

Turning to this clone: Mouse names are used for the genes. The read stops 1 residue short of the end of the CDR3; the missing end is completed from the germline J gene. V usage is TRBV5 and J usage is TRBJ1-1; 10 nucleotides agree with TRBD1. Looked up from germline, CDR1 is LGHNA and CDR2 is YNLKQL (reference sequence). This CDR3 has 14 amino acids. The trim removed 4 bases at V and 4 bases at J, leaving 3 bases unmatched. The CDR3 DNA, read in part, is TGTGCCAGCAGCCGACAGGGGGCGGGCACAGAAGTCTTC. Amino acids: CASSRQGAGTEVF. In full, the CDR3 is CASSRQGAGTEVFF.

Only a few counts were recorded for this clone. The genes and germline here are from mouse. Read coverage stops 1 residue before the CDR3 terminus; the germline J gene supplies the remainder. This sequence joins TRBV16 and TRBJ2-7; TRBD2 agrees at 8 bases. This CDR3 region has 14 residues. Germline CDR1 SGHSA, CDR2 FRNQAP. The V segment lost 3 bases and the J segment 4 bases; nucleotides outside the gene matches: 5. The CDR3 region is CASSFWGGAYEQYF. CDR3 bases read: TGTGCAAGCAGCTTTTGGGGGGGTGCTTATGAACAGTAC.

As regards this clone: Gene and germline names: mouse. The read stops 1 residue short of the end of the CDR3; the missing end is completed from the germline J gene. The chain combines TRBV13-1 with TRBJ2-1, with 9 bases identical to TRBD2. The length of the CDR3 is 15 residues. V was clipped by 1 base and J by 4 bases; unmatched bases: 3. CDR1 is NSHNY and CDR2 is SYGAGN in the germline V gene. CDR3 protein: CASSDSGGGYAEQFF. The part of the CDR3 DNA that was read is TGTGCCAGCAGTGATTCTGGGGGGGGGTATGCTGAGCAGTTC.

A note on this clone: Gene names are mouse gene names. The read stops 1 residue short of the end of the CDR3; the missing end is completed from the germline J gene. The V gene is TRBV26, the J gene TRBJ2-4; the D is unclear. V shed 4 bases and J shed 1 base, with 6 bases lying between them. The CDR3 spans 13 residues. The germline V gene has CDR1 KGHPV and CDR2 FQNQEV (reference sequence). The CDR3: CASSRPGQNTLYF. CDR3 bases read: TGTGCCAGCAGTCGGCCGGGTCAAAACACCTTGTAC.

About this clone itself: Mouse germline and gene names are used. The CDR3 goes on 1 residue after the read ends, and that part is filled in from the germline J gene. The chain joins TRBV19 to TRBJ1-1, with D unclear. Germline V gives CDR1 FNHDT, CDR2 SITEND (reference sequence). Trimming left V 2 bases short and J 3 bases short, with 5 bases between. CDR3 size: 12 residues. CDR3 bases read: TGTGCCAGCAGTATGTGGGACACAGAAGTCTTC. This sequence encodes CASSMWDTEVF. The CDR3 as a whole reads CASSMWDTEVFF. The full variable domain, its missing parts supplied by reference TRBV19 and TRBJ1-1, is GGIITQTPKFLIGQEGQKLTLKCQQNFNHDTMYWYRQDSGKGLRLIYYSITENDLQKGDLSEGYDASREKKSSFSLTVTSAQKNEMAVFLCASSMWDTEVFFGKGTRLTVV.

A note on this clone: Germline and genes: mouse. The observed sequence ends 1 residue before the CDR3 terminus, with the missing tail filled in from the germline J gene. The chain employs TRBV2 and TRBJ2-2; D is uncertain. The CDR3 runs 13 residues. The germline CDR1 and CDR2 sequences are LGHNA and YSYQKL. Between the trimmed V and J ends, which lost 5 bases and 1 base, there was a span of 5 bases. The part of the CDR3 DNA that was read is TGTGCCAGCAGCGGGGTAAACACCGGGCAGCTCTAC. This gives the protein CASSGVNTGQLY. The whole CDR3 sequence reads CASSGVNTGQLYF.

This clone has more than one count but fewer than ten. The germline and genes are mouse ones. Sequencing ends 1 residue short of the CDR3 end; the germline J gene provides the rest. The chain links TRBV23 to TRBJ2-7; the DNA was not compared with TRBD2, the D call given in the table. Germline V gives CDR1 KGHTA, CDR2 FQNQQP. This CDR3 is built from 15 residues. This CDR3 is CSSSQSLGGPYEQYF. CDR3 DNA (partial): TGCTCCAGCAGTCAATCGCTGGGGGGCCCCTATGAACAGTAC.

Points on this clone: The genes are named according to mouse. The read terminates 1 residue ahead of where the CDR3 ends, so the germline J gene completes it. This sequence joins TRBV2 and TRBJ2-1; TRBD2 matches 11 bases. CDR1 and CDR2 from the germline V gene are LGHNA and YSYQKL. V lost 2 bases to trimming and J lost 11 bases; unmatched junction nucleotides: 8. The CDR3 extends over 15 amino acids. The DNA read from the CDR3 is TGTGCCAGCAGCCAACGGGACTGGGGGAATGAAAAGCAGTTC. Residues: CASSQRDWGNEKQF. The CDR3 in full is CASSQRDWGNEKQFF.

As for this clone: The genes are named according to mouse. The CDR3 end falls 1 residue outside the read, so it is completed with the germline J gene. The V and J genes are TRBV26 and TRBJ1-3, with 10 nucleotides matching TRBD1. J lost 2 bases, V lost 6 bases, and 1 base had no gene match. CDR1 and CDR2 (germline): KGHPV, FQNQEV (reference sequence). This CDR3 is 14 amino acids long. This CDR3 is CASRGTGAGNTLYF. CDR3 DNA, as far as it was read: TGTGCCAGCAGGGGGACAGGGGCTGGAAATACGCTCTAT.

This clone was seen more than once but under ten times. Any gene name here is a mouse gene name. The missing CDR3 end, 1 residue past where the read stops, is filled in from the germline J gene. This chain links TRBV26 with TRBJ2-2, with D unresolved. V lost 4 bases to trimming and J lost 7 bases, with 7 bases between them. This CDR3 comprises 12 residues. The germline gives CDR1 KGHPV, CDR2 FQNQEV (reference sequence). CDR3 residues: CASSPPVGQLYF. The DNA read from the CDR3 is TGTGCCAGCAGTCCTCCAGTCGGGCAGCTCTAC. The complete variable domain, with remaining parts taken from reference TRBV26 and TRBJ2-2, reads NSKVIQTPRYLVKGQGQKAKMRCIPEKGHPVVFWYQQNKNNEFKFLINFQNQEVLQQIDMTEKRFSAECPSNSPCSLEIQSSEAGDSALYLCASSPPVGQLYFGEGSKLTVL.

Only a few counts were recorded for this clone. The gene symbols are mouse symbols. This chain's CDR3 is CASSGTKDNYEQYF. Partial CDR3 DNA: TGTGCCAGCTCTGGGACAAAAGATAACTATGAACAGTAC. The rearrangement links TRBV12-2 to TRBJ2-7; weak D call: TRBD1 (6 bases). The CDR3 extends 1 residue past the end of the read, so its final part is completed from the germline J gene. V was cut by 3 bases and J by 3 bases, with 14 bases left in between. CDR1 is SGHLS, CDR2 HYDKME, per germline. This CDR3 has 14 amino acids.

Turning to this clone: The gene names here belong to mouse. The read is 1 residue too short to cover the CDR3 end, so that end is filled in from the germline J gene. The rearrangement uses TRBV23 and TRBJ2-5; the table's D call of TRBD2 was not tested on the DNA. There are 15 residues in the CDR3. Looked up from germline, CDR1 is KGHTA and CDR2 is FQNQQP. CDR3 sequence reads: CSSSRLAFNQDTQYF. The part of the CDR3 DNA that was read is TGCTCCAGCAGCCGACTGGCCTTTAACCAAGACACCCAGTAC.

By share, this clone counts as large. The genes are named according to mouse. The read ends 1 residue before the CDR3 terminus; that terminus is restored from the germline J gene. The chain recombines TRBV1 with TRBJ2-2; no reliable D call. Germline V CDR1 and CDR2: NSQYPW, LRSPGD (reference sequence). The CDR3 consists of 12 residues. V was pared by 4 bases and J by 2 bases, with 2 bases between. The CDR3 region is CTCSDNTGQLYF. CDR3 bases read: TGCACCTGCAGTGACAACACCGGGCAGCTCTAC.

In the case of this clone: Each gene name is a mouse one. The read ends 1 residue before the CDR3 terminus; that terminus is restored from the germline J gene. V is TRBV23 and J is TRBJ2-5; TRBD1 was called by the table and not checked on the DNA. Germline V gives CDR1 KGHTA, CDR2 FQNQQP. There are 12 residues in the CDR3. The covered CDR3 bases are TGCTCCAGCAGTCGACAGGAGGACACCCAGTAC. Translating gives CSSSRQEDTQY. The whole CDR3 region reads CSSSRQEDTQYF.

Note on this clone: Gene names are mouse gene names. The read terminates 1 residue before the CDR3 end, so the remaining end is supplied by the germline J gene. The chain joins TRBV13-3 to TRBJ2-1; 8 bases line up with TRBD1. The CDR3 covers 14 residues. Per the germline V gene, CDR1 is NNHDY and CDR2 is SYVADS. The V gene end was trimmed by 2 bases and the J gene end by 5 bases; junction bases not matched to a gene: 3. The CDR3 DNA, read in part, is TGTGCCAGCAGTGACCGGACAGGGAATGCTGAGCAGTTC. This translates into CASSDRTGNAEQF. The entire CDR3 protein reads CASSDRTGNAEQFF.

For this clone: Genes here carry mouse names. The CDR3 bases that were read are TGTGCCAGCTCTCTCGAGTCCAGGGCAGTCTTC. It encodes CASSLESRAVF. The entire CDR3 reads CASSLESRAVFF. The chain links TRBV12-2 to TRBJ1-1, with D tentatively TRBD1 (5 bases). The sequence runs out 1 residue before the end of the CDR3; the remainder is reconstructed from the germline J gene. Trimming shortened V by 0 bases and J by 10 bases, and 11 bases separated the two germline ends. Germline values: CDR1 SGHLS, CDR2 HYDKME. There are 12 residues in the CDR3.

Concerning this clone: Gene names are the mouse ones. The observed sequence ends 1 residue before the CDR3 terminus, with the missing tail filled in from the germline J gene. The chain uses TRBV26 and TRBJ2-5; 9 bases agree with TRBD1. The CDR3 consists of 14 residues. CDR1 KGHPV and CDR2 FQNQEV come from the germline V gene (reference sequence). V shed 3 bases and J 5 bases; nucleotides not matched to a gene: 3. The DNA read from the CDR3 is TGTGCCAGCAGTCTCTACAGGGGGCGAGACACCCAGTAC. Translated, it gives CASSLYRGRDTQY. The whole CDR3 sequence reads CASSLYRGRDTQYF.

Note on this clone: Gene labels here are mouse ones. The sequenced CDR3 bases are TGTGCCAGCAGTGGGACATTTTCCTATAATTCGCCCCTCTAC. Protein sequence: CASSGTFSYNSPLY. The entire CDR3 protein is CASSGTFSYNSPLYF. V usage is TRBV13-3 and J usage is TRBJ1-6; the D gene is possibly TRBD1 (5 bases). Coverage ceases 1 residue before the CDR3 finishes, and the germline J gene fills in the end. TRBJ1-6 is identified as an open reading frame with a role that is uncertain. V shed 3 bases and J shed 0 bases, with 7 bases lying between them. This CDR3 contains 15 residues. Germline V CDR1 and CDR2: NNHDY, SYVADS.

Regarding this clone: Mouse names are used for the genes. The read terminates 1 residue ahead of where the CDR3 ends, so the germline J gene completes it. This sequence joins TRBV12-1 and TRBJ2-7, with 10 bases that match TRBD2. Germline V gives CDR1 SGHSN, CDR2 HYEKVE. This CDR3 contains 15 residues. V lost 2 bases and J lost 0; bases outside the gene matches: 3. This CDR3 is CASSRTGGSSYEQYF. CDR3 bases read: TGTGCCAGCTCTCGGACTGGGGGAAGCTCCTATGAACAGTAC.

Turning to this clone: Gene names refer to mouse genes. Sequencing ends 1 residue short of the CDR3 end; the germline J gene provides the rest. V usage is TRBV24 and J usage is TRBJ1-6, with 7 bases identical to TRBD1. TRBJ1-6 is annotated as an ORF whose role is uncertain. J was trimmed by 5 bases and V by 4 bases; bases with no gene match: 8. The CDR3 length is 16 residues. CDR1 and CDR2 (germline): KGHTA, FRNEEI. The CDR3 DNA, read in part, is TGTGCCAGCAGTCCTTTGACAGGGAGGGATAATTCGCCCCTCTAC. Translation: CASSPLTGRDNSPLY. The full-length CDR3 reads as CASSPLTGRDNSPLYF.